The 20 T cell receptor beta chains reported below all come from one sample, sequenced in a study of beta chain features in type 1 diabetes. Study-wide results and limits: Type 1 diabetes patients showed a moderate but significant shortening of TCRB CDR3s in all four CD4+ subsets.

No antigen has been assigned to these receptors. Expressed TCRB transcripts were sequenced because the isolated RNA had all been reverse transcribed beforehand. Measured with immunoSEQ multiplex PCR; TCRdb has only the in-frame clones, and not every one. The sample has roughly 140,000 clones; about a tenth are singletons. Input material: central memory CD4+ T cells from blood. The receptor set was obtained from a man under 40 with type 1 diabetes.

This clone was seen a few times. V usage is TRBV28 and J usage is TRBJ2-7, with D perhaps TRBD2 (6 bases). The ends were cut back, 4 bases at V and 1 base at J, with 11 bases in the middle. The germline CDR1 and CDR2 sequences are MDHEN and SYDVKM. The CDR3 extends over 14 amino acids. The CDR3 coding sequence is TGTGCCAGCAGTTCTAGCGTAGTTTCCTACGAGCAGTACTTC. It specifies CASSSSVVSYEQYF.

The rearrangement links TRBV19 to TRBJ1-2; D unresolved. The CDR3 has 13 amino acids. V lost 3 bases and J 6 bases, leaving 11 bases between the germline ends. CDR1 LNHDA and CDR2 SQIVND come from the germline V gene (reference sequence). The CDR3 region has the DNA TGTGCCAGTAGTATTGGGTCGGGTCATGGCTACACCTTC. Residues: CASSIGSGHGYTF.

This clone was detected a few times. The chain uses TRBV27 and TRBJ2-7; D possibly corresponds to TRBD1 (6 bases). Germline lookup yields CDR1 MNHEY and CDR2 SMNVEV (reference sequence). Trimming shortened V by 4 bases and J by 3 bases, and 10 bases separated the two germline ends. The length of the CDR3 is 13 residues. CDR3 region: CASSSKGGYEQYF. CDR3 bases: TGTGCCAGCAGTTCGAAAGGGGGCTACGAGCAGTACTTC.

The chain joins TRBV9 to TRBJ1-5; 8 bases line up with TRBD1. V shed 3 bases and J 3 bases; nucleotides not matched to a gene: 5. This CDR3 contains 15 residues. Germline V gene data show CDR1 as SGDLS and CDR2 as YYNGEE. As DNA, the CDR3 is TGTGCCAGCAGCGAGACGACAGGGGTCAATCAGCCCCAGCATTTT. Its translation is CASSETTGVNQPQHF.

The chain employs TRBV5-1 and TRBJ1-1; TRBD1 might be the D (5 bases). The ends were cut back, 1 base at V and 6 bases at J, with 16 bases in the middle. The germline gives CDR1 SGHRS, CDR2 YFSETQ. The length of the CDR3 is 15 residues. CDR3 protein: CASSLLGAAGSEAFF. In DNA, the CDR3 is TGCGCCAGCAGCTTGCTAGGGGCCGCGGGGTCTGAAGCTTTCTTT.

Notes on this clone: At one of its ends the junction is not consistent with the germline gene, which may arise from a read error. CDR3 coding DNA: TGTGCTAGCAGTTCCGGGACAGGAAACACCGGGGAGCTGTTTTTT. Translation gives CASSSGTGNTGELFF. The chain links TRBV7-7 to TRBJ2-2; TRBD1 matches at 8 bases. Germline values: CDR1 SSHAT, CDR2 FNYEAQ (reference sequence). This CDR3 region has 15 residues.

This clone occurred a few times. The V gene is TRBV6-6, the J gene TRBJ1-5, with D unclear. This CDR3 contains 15 residues. V lost 7 bases, J lost 0 bases, and 13 bases lay in between. The germline CDR1 and CDR2 sequences are MNHNY and SVGAGI (reference sequence). The CDR3 coding sequence is TGTGCCAGCACCATCCCTGGGAGTAGCAATCAGCCCCAGCATTTT. Protein: CASTIPGSSNQPQHF.

This clone was detected only a few times. The rearrangement joins TRBV5-6 to TRBJ1-2; the match to TRBD1 covers 9 bases. This CDR3 comprises 14 residues. Trimming took 4 bases from V and 3 from J; bases not matched to a gene: 4. Germline CDR1 SGHDT, CDR2 YYEEEE. In DNA, the CDR3 is TGTGCCAGCAGCCGGGACAGGGTCGACTATGGCTACACCTTC. Its protein product is CASSRDRVDYGYTF. Full variable domain (rest looked up from reference TRBV5-6 and TRBJ1-2): DAGVTQSPTHLIKTRGQQVTLRCSPKSGHDTVSWYQQALGQGPQFIFQYYEEEERQRGNFPDRFSGHQFPNYSSELNVNALLLGDSALYLCASSRDRVDYGYTFGSGTRLTVV.

The chain employs TRBV9 and TRBJ2-7; 8 bases line up with TRBD2. CDR3 size: 16 residues. Trimming at V came to 0 bases and at J to 3 bases, leaving 8 bases not matched to a gene. Germline CDR1 reads SGDLS; CDR2 reads YYNGEE. The chain's CDR3 is CASSVAASGFYYEQYF. The CDR3, as DNA: TGTGCCAGCAGCGTAGCGGCTAGCGGGTTCTACTACGAGCAGTACTTC.

This clone has more than one count but fewer than ten. The rearrangement uses TRBV7-3 and TRBJ2-1; TRBD2 agrees at 16 bases. The V gene's germline CDR1 is SGHTA and CDR2 FQGTGA. This CDR3 spans 16 amino acids. The ends lost 4 bases at V and 9 bases at J; junction bases unmatched: 6. The CDR3 region has the DNA TGTGCCAGCAGCTCACACGGGACTAGCGGGAGGGTTGAGCAGTTCTTC. This sequence encodes CASSSHGTSGRVEQFF.

The gene calls are TRBV5-1 and TRBJ2-1; D is perhaps TRBD1 (7 bases). CDR3 length: 15 residues. CDR1 SGHRS and CDR2 YFSETQ come from the germline V gene. Trimming took off 5 bases at V and 6 bases at J, with 18 bases between the two ends. CDR3 loop: CASRKEGAILNEQFF. Written as DNA, the CDR3 is TGCGCCAGCAGAAAGGAGGGGGCGATCCTCAATGAGCAGTTCTTC.

The V call is TRBV29-1, the J call TRBJ2-1, with 7 bases matching TRBD2. There are 17 residues in the CDR3. V lost 0 bases, J lost 11 bases, and 19 bases stayed unmatched. Germline CDR1 reads SQVTM; CDR2 reads ANQGSEA. CDR3 amino acids: CSVEDWAGTNYNEKQFF. The CDR3 region has the DNA TGCAGCGTTGAAGATTGGGCCGGGACTAACTACAATGAGAAGCAGTTCTTC.

The chain employs TRBV18 and TRBJ2-1; tentative D call: TRBD1 (5 bases). The CDR3 length is 15 residues. Germline V gene sequence: CDR1 KGHSH, CDR2 LQKENI. With 1 base removed from V and 5 bases from J, the gap between germline ends came to 12 bases. The CDR3 protein is CASSPRGPPDNEQFF. The CDR3 region has the DNA TGTGCCAGCTCACCACGGGGCCCGCCGGACAATGAGCAGTTCTTC.

There are a few counts of this clone. The chain combines TRBV28 with TRBJ1-3, with D maybe TRBD1 (5 bases). V lost 8 bases, J lost 4 bases, and 18 bases lay in between. The CDR3 is made up of 15 amino acids. From germline, CDR1 is MDHEN and CDR2 SYDVKM. CDR3 sequence reads: CASGGTGSGGNTIYF. CDR3 bases: TGTGCCAGCGGAGGGACCGGGTCGGGGGGAAACACCATATATTTT.

This chain uses TRBV29-1 with TRBJ2-3; 12 nucleotides line up with TRBD2. Looked up from germline, CDR1 is SQVTM and CDR2 is ANQGSEA. With V trimmed by 7 bases and J by 8 bases, 10 bases remained unmatched. This CDR3 contains 14 residues. CDR3 region: CSALASGRAGTQYF. The CDR3, as DNA: TGCAGCGCCCTAGCTAGCGGGAGGGCCGGTACGCAGTATTTT.

This clone appeared a few times. This chain joins TRBV7-2 and TRBJ1-5; TRBD1 aligns across 10 bases. The CDR3 totals 15 residues. Per germline, CDR1 SGHTA and CDR2 FQGNSA. J lost 6 bases, V lost 3 bases, and 5 bases had no gene match. CDR3 in DNA: TGTGCCAGCAGCTTCCAGACAGGGGGCGGTCAGCCCCAGCATTTT. The encoded protein is CASSFQTGGGQPQHF.

The chain joins TRBV29-1 to TRBJ1-2; the match to TRBD1 covers 7 bases. CDR1 SQVTM and CDR2 ANQGSEA come from the germline V gene. The CDR3 consists of 13 residues. Trimming took 6 bases from V and 8 from J; bases not matched to a gene: 12. This chain's CDR3 is CSVGQSRARGYTF. CDR3 coding DNA: TGCAGCGTGGGACAGAGTCGCGCTCGGGGCTACACCTTC.

This clone was found a few times. The rearrangement joins TRBV27 to TRBJ2-2; TRBD2 might be the D (5 bases). Trimming took 3 bases from V and 5 from J, leaving 10 bases between them. Germline lookup yields CDR1 MNHEY and CDR2 SMNVEV (reference sequence). The CDR3 has 14 amino acids. The CDR3 protein is CASSFGVITGELFF. The CDR3 bases are TGTGCCAGCAGTTTCGGGGTAATAACCGGGGAGCTGTTTTTT.

V and J are TRBV4-2 and TRBJ2-3, with TRBD2 as a possible D gene (6 bases). This CDR3 contains 16 residues. V was cut by 4 bases and J by 0 bases, with 14 bases left in between. Germline CDR1 LGHNA, CDR2 YNFKEQ. The CDR3 DNA follows: TGTGCCAGCAGCCGAGGGACTTCGGCTAGCACAGATACGCAGTATTTT. Residues: CASSRGTSASTDTQYF.

The sample holds a few counts of this clone. The chain joins TRBV14 to TRBJ2-1, with 8 bases fitting TRBD1. The CDR3 sequence is 15 residues long. The V gene's germline CDR1 is SGHDN and CDR2 FVKESK. V trimming: 1 base; J trimming: 7 bases; junction bases outside the gene matches: 6. The CDR3 nucleotides are TGTGCCAGCAGCCAAGGCAGGGGGCGGAGGAATGAGCAGTTCTTC. As protein: CASSQGRGRRNEQFF.